Below, 20 T cell receptor beta chains from the same sample are listed, as sequenced in a study of cytomegalovirus exposure and HLA in healthy donors. Assay: immunoSEQ multiplex PCR; the TCRdb copy retains only in-frame clones and omits some. This sample has hundreds of thousands of clones; 86% occur once, and the top ten carry over 0.75%. Sequences were obtained from PBMCs. The origin of the receptors is a woman between 18 and 29 years old in good health and CMV-seronegative.

The V call is TRBV30, the J call TRBJ2-1; 7 nucleotides line up with TRBD2. In germline, CDR1 is GTSNPN, CDR2 SVGIG (reference sequence). V shed 4 bases, J shed 3 bases, and the junction held 6 bases outside the gene matches. The length of the CDR3 is 14 residues. The CDR3 coding sequence is TGTGCCTGGAACAGCGGGGATGACTACAATGAGCAGTTCTTC. It yields the protein CAWNSGDDYNEQFF.

V is TRBV9 and J is TRBJ1-1; perhaps TRBD1 as D (5 bases). With 0 bases removed from V and 5 bases from J, the gap between germline ends came to 11 bases. This CDR3 contains 14 residues. Germline V lookup: CDR1 SGDLS, CDR2 YYNGEE. For the CDR3, the DNA is TGTGCCAGCAGCGTAGGAGTCAGGGCGACTGAAGCTTTCTTT. Its protein is CASSVGVRATEAFF.

The V call is TRBV28, the J call TRBJ2-3; maybe TRBD1 (6 bases). Germline CDR1 MDHEN, CDR2 SYDVKM. The CDR3 covers 16 residues. V lost 6 bases to trimming and J lost 1 base, with 17 bases between them. The CDR3 bases are TGTGCCAGCAGATCAACAGGGCGATGGGGCACAGATACGCAGTATTTT. Protein product: CASRSTGRWGTDTQYF.

The rearrangement links TRBV6-4 to TRBJ2-3; D may be TRBD2 (5 bases). Germline V gene data show CDR1 as MRHNA and CDR2 as SNTAGT. V gave up 3 bases and J gave up 2 bases, with 15 bases separating them. The CDR3 spans 16 residues. CDR3 sequence: CASSEETKRNTDTQYF. Written as DNA, the CDR3 is TGTGCCAGCAGTGAGGAAACTAAGCGGAACACAGATACGCAGTATTTT.

The V gene is TRBV18, the J gene TRBJ1-4; D ambiguous. The germline V and J ends were trimmed by 5 bases and 8 bases, with 12 bases remaining between them. The CDR3 covers 13 residues. CDR1 is KGHSH and CDR2 is LQKENI in the germline V gene. CDR3 amino acids: CASSSGIQEKLFF. The CDR3 nucleotides are TGTGCCAGCTCATCCGGGATCCAAGAAAAACTGTTTTTT.

The V and J genes are TRBV10-2 and TRBJ2-7; D possibly corresponds to TRBD2 (5 bases). Germline CDR1 is WSHSY and CDR2 is SAAADI. The germline V and J ends were trimmed by 0 bases and 3 bases, with 12 bases remaining between them. The CDR3 totals 15 residues. The CDR3: CASSESRGQNYEQYF. For the CDR3, the DNA is TGCGCCAGCAGTGAGTCGAGAGGGCAGAACTACGAGCAGTACTTC.

The CDR3 DNA reads as TGTGCCAGCAGCTTAAGCCCCTCGGGGTACGAGCAGTACTTC. Amino acid sequence: CASSLSPSGYEQYF. The chain combines TRBV5-6 with TRBJ2-7, with D possibly being TRBD2 (5 bases). Germline-derived CDR1 and CDR2 are SGHDT and YYEEEE. This CDR3 region has 14 residues. The V end was cut by 2 bases, the J end by 4 bases, with 13 bases between.

In nucleotides, the CDR3 is TGTGCCAGCAGGGACACCCTCTACGAGCAGTACTTC. This encodes CASRDTLYEQYF. This chain uses TRBV28 with TRBJ2-7; D is possibly TRBD1 (5 bases). The CDR3 spans 12 residues. The ends were cut back, 6 bases at V and 3 bases at J, with 9 bases in the middle. Germline loops: CDR1 MDHEN, CDR2 SYDVKM.

This clone was seen only a few times. The V and J genes are TRBV5-4 and TRBJ1-2; 8 nucleotides line up with TRBD1. The germline gives CDR1 SGHNT, CDR2 YYREEE (reference sequence). The V gene end was trimmed by 1 base and the J gene end by 8 bases; junction bases not matched to a gene: 7. The CDR3 length is 14 residues. In DNA form, the CDR3 reads TGTGCCAGCAGCTTGCAGGGGGCAGGAGGAGGCTACACCTTC. This codes for CASSLQGAGGGYTF.

The rearrangement links TRBV7-2 to TRBJ2-2, with D possibly matching TRBD1 (5 bases). CDR3 length: 12 residues. The V gene's germline CDR1 is SGHTA and CDR2 FQGNSA. The V and J ends lost 7 bases and 7 bases respectively, with 10 bases between them. Here the CDR3 reads CASTIGVGELFF. The CDR3 DNA reads TGTGCCAGCACCATAGGGGTCGGGGAGCTGTTTTTT.

J is TRBJ1-2 and V is TRBV28; D is undetermined. The V gene lost 4 bases and the J gene lost 8 bases, with 8 bases spanning the gap. Germline values: CDR1 MDHEN, CDR2 SYDVKM. This CDR3 has 11 amino acids. The CDR3 spells CASSSTGGYTF. In DNA, the CDR3 is TGTGCCAGCAGTTCCACCGGGGGCTACACCTTC.

The gene calls are TRBV6-1 and TRBJ2-7; tentative D call: TRBD2 (6 bases). The length of the CDR3 is 13 residues. The germline gives CDR1 MNHNS, CDR2 SASEGT. The V and J ends lost 5 bases and 2 bases respectively, with 10 bases between them. Here the CDR3 reads CASSWEEPYEQYF. In DNA form, the CDR3 reads TGTGCCAGCAGTTGGGAGGAACCCTACGAGCAGTACTTC.

V is TRBV19 and J is TRBJ1-2, with D hard to call. The CDR3 spans 14 residues. V was cut by 1 base and J by 1 base, with 7 bases left in between. Germline V gene sequence: CDR1 LNHDA, CDR2 SQIVND (reference sequence). As DNA, the CDR3 is TGTGCCAGTAGTATAGTGACACGTAACTATGGCTACACCTTC. Amino acid sequence: CASSIVTRNYGYTF.

This clone was detected a few times. The rearrangement joins TRBV30 to TRBJ2-7; TRBD2 matches 10 bases. CDR3 length: 13 amino acids. J lost 7 bases, V lost 7 bases, and 10 bases had no gene match. Germline-derived CDR1 and CDR2 are GTSNPN and SVGIG (reference sequence). The CDR3 bases are TGTGCCTTAGGACTAGCGGCCACGGGGGAGCAGTACTTC. This gives the protein CALGLAATGEQYF.

The chain is built from TRBV6-1 and TRBJ2-3, with TRBD1 identical over 9 bases. The CDR3 loop spans 14 amino acids. The junction had 6 bases not matched to a gene; V was cut back by 9 bases and J by 2 bases. Germline CDR1 and CDR2: MNHNS and SASEGT. CDR3 sequence (DNA): TGTGCCAGTTTCAGGGACAGGGCCACAGATACGCAGTATTTT. This encodes CASFRDRATDTQYF.

V usage is TRBV10-2 and J usage is TRBJ2-2, with TRBD2 matching 7 bases. The CDR3 extends over 13 amino acids. V shed 8 bases and J 4 bases; nucleotides not matched to a gene: 4. Germline assignment: CDR1 WSHSY and CDR2 SAAADI. DNA of the CDR3: TGCGCCAGCCGGGACTATTTCACCGGGGAGCTGTTTTTT. It is translated as CASRDYFTGELFF.

The V call is TRBV11-3, the J call TRBJ2-1, with no clear D. The CDR3 is 13 amino acids. Trimming took 0 bases from V and 10 from J, leaving 10 bases between them. Germline values: CDR1 SGHNT, CDR2 YENEEA. The CDR3 sequence is CASSLEEGAEQFF. For the CDR3, the DNA is TGTGCCAGCAGCTTAGAGGAAGGAGCCGAGCAGTTCTTC.

A note on this clone: Additional DNA sequences in this sample encode the identical CDR3. The rearrangement uses TRBV27 and TRBJ2-1, with a weak D call TRBD2 (6 bases). The germline V gene encodes CDR1 MNHEY and CDR2 SMNVEV (reference sequence). There are 15 residues in the CDR3. V lost 5 bases, J lost 3 bases, and 14 bases lay in between. The CDR3: CASSLSGRGYNEQFF. In DNA, the CDR3 is TGTGCCAGCAGTCTTAGCGGACGGGGCTACAATGAGCAGTTCTTC.

V and J are TRBV7-3 and TRBJ2-2, with 9 bases that match TRBD1. The germline CDR1 and CDR2 sequences are SGHTA and FQGTGA. The J segment lost 6 bases and the V segment lost 5 bases, leaving 19 bases of the junction unmatched. The CDR3 covers 19 residues. The CDR3 region has the DNA TGTGCCAGCAGCCCAGCAATCCTGGTTGGACAGGGGAGTGCCGGGGAGCTGTTTTTT. It encodes CASSPAILVGQGSAGELFF.

This clone came up a few times. The chain carries TRBV30 and TRBJ1-2; TRBD1 agrees at 12 bases. This CDR3 has 15 amino acids. Per the germline V gene, CDR1 is GTSNPN and CDR2 is SVGIG (reference sequence). V shed 2 bases and J 6 bases; nucleotides not matched to a gene: 7. The CDR3 here is CAWSWPGQGAHGYTF. CDR3 nucleotides: TGTGCCTGGAGTTGGCCGGGACAGGGGGCTCATGGCTACACCTTC.